This T cell receptor (beta chain) appears in the sequencing data of a study of blood T cell repertoires in COVID-19. Study background: Sites in the United States, Italy and Spain provided acute and convalescent COVID-19 samples.

Measured with immunoSEQ multiplex PCR; TCRdb has only the in-frame clones, and not every one. The sample holds a few hundred thousand clones; about nine tenths are singletons and the top ten take approximately 1.8%. There are 15 residues in the CDR3. Germline-derived CDR1 and CDR2 are MDHEN and SYDVKM. V dropped 6 bases and J dropped 6 bases, with 21 bases sitting between them. The rearrangement links TRBV28 to TRBJ2-7, with D possibly TRBD2 on 5 matching bases. The sequencing input was peripheral blood. This TCR was sampled from a man between 65 and 80 years old with acute or convalescent COVID-19. In nucleotides, the CDR3 is TGTGCCAGCAGCCGACCCTCTGTACTGGCGGGCGAGCAGTACTTC. This gives the protein CASSRPSVLAGEQYF.